Following are 22 T cell receptor beta chains from one sample sequenced in a study of CD8 T cells in Susac syndrome. Random hexamers were used to reverse transcribe an amount of about 0.45 to 1 ug RNA. TCRdb processed the immunoSEQ multiplex PCR reads anew with MiXCR; each CDR3 protein has one entry. The repertoire consists of approximately 200,000 distinct CDR3 sequences, with roughly nine tenths occurring once and the leading ten covering 0.1% to 0.15%. The sequenced sample was CD8+ T cells from PBMCs. The receptors were gathered from a human donor with multiple sclerosis.

The V call is TRBV2, the J call TRBJ1-1; D is undetermined. Germline V gene sequence: CDR1 SNHLY, CDR2 FYNNEI. The length of the CDR3 is 13 residues. V was trimmed by 3 bases and J by 2 bases, leaving 7 bases between them. CDR3 nucleotides: TGTGCCAGCAGTGAGAGGGCAAACACTGAAGCTTTCTTT. Residues: CASSERANTEAFF.

This chain uses TRBV30 with TRBJ2-3; no firm D call. Germline V lookup: CDR1 GTSNPN, CDR2 SVGIG (reference sequence). The CDR3 contains 13 residues. V was pared by 2 bases and J by 2 bases, with 8 bases between. The CDR3 region is CAWSQNPTDTQYF. CDR3 bases: TGTGCCTGGAGTCAGAACCCCACAGATACGCAGTATTTT.

This sequence joins TRBV9 and TRBJ2-6; D remains unclear. The CDR3 sequence is 17 residues long. The germline V and J ends were trimmed by 0 bases and 0 bases, with 10 bases remaining between them. Germline-derived CDR1 and CDR2 are SGDLS and YYNGEE. DNA of the CDR3: TGTGCCAGCAGCGTAGGGAGTATGAACTCTGGGGCCAACGTCCTGACTTTC. This encodes CASSVGSMNSGANVLTF.

The J gene is TRBJ1-2, the V gene TRBV7-8; 11 bases fit TRBD1. J was trimmed by 7 bases and V by 5 bases; bases with no gene match: 12. CDR3 length: 16 amino acids. Germline V gives CDR1 SGHVS, CDR2 FQNEAQ. The CDR3 DNA sequence: TGTGCCAGCAGCGTGACCAGGACAGGGGGCGCGGGTGGCTACACCTTC. Translation: CASSVTRTGGAGGYTF.

This chain joins TRBV7-8 and TRBJ2-7; 9 nucleotides agree with TRBD1. Trimming took 5 bases from V and 3 from J; bases not matched to a gene: 2. CDR1 SGHVS and CDR2 FQNEAQ come from the germline V gene. This CDR3 comprises 13 residues. In nucleotides, the CDR3 is TGTGCCAGCAGCCGGGGACAGGGCTACGAGCAGTACTTC. Translated, it gives CASSRGQGYEQYF.

The V and J genes are TRBV12-3 or TRBV12-4 and TRBJ1-1; D uncertain. Trimming shortened V by 6 bases and J by 1 base, and 12 bases separated the two germline ends. The CDR3 runs to 14 residues. The DNA of the CDR3 is TGTGCCAGCAGCCACCAGATTGGGAACACTGAAGCTTTCTTT. This sequence encodes CASSHQIGNTEAFF.

About this clonotype itself: The junction and the germline gene differ at one end; a read error may be behind it. The CDR3 region is CASSQSDPWPVF. The CDR3 DNA reads as TGTGCCAGCAGCCAAAGCGACCCCTGGCCAGTCTTC. The chain joins TRBV11-2 to TRBJ2-5; D gene uncertain. Germline CDR1 and CDR2: SGHAT and FQNNGV. The CDR3 contains 12 residues.

The chain recombines TRBV19 with TRBJ1-1; TRBD1 agrees at 7 bases. CDR1 and CDR2 from the germline V gene are LNHDA and SQIVND (reference sequence). V was clipped by 3 bases and J by 0 bases; unmatched bases: 10. The CDR3 has 17 residues. CDR3 DNA sequence: TGTGCCAGTAGTATCAGGGGGTTCGCCCCCCTGAACACTGAAGCTTTCTTT. Translation: CASSIRGFAPLNTEAFF.

The rearrangement uses TRBV6-5 and TRBJ1-5, with 7 bases fitting TRBD1. CDR3 length equals 14 residues. Germline CDR1 is MNHEY and CDR2 is SVGAGI. The V and J ends lost 4 bases and 3 bases, in that order; junction bases with no gene match: 3. CDR3 nucleotide sequence: TGTGCCAGCAGTTTGGGACAGTTCAATCAGCCCCAGCATTTT. Protein: CASSLGQFNQPQHF.

V gene TRBV27 combines with J gene TRBJ2-7; D is unresolved. The V and J ends lost 8 bases and 4 bases respectively, with 15 bases between them. This CDR3 is built from 13 residues. Germline CDR1 and CDR2: MNHEY and SMNVEV (reference sequence). The DNA of the CDR3 is TGTGCCAGCGGATTATCATGGGGATACGAGCAGTACTTC. The encoded protein is CASGLSWGYEQYF.

This chain connects TRBV11-2 to TRBJ1-1; D uncertain. Per the germline V gene, CDR1 is SGHAT and CDR2 is FQNNGV. This CDR3 region has 15 residues. V was clipped by 5 bases and J by 3 bases, with 16 bases between them. CDR3 DNA: TGTGCCAGCAGCCTTTTTTTCTCGGCGGACACTGAAGCTTTCTTT. It codes for CASSLFFSADTEAFF.

This clonotype was seen a few times. The chain carries TRBV9 and TRBJ1-1, with a weak D call TRBD1 (5 bases). The germline V gene has CDR1 SGDLS and CDR2 YYNGEE. With 4 bases removed from V and 1 base from J, the gap between germline ends came to 20 bases. CDR3 length: 17 amino acids. CDR3 DNA sequence: TGTGCCAGCAGCAACTCCCGCGAGGGGTTAGGGAACACTGAAGCTTTCTTT. This encodes CASSNSREGLGNTEAFF.

V usage is TRBV15 and J usage is TRBJ2-2, with 10 bases matching TRBD1. Germline trimming cut 3 bases from V and 4 bases from J; bases unmatched to any gene: 2. The CDR3 runs 15 residues. CDR1 and CDR2 (germline): LNHNV, YYDKDF (reference sequence). CDR3 bases: TGTGCCACCAGCAGTGGGGACAGGGGCACCGGGGAGCTGTTTTTT. Amino acids: CATSSGDRGTGELFF.

This chain connects TRBV4-3 to TRBJ2-7; possibly TRBD1 or TRBD2 for D (6 bases each). Germline-derived CDR1 and CDR2 are LGHNA and YSLEER. The CDR3 consists of 16 residues. Trimming cost V 2 bases and J 2 bases, with 16 bases left between them. The CDR3 sequence is CASSQTWGASTYEQYF. As DNA, the CDR3 is TGCGCCAGCAGCCAAACATGGGGGGCTTCGACCTACGAGCAGTACTTC.

This clonotype has a handful of counts. The chain couples TRBV11-2 to TRBJ1-2; perhaps TRBD1 as D (5 bases). This CDR3 is built from 14 residues. The V gene's germline CDR1 is SGHAT and CDR2 FQNNGV. V was clipped by 1 base and J by 0 bases, with 6 bases between them. CDR3 nucleotides: TGTGCCAGCAGCTTAGTGGGGGCTAACTATGGCTACACCTTC. Translation: CASSLVGANYGYTF.

The chain carries TRBV9 and TRBJ1-1, with 7 bases fitting TRBD1. CDR1 is SGDLS and CDR2 is YYNGEE in the germline V gene. The V segment lost 3 bases and the J segment 1 base; nucleotides outside the gene matches: 6. CDR3 length equals 15 residues. The CDR3 here is CASSEDNRGNTEAFF. The CDR3 DNA follows: TGTGCCAGCAGCGAAGACAACAGGGGGAACACTGAAGCTTTCTTT.

The chain combines TRBV18 with TRBJ2-5; D uncertain. Trimming took 1 base from V and 5 from J, leaving 14 bases between them. The germline CDR1 and CDR2 sequences are KGHSH and LQKENI. CDR3 length equals 15 residues. CDR3 sequence: CASSPQELALETQYF. The CDR3 coding sequence is TGTGCCAGCTCACCACAGGAGCTGGCACTGGAGACCCAGTACTTC. Full variable domain (outside the CDR3, taken from reference TRBV18 and TRBJ2-5): NAGVMQNPRHLVRRRGQEARLRCSPMKGHSHVYWYRQLPEEGLKFMVYLQKENIIDESGMPKERFSAEFPKEGPSILRIQQVVRGDSAAYFCASSPQELALETQYFGPGTRLLVL.

This chain uses TRBV5-4 with TRBJ1-1; TRBD1 agrees at 8 bases. V shed 0 bases, J shed 4 bases, and the junction held 5 bases outside the gene matches. This CDR3 is built from 15 residues. Germline CDR1 SGHNT, CDR2 YYREEE (reference sequence). The DNA of the CDR3 is TGTGCCAGCAGCTTGGGGGGCGGACAGGGCACTGAAGCTTTCTTT. Its translation: CASSLGGGQGTEAFF.

This clonotype showed up just a few times. The DNA for the CDR3 is TGTGCCTGGACTCCCATGACAGGGACGGCTTTCTTT. The encoded protein is CAWTPMTGTAFF. This chain uses TRBV30 with TRBJ1-1; TRBD1 matches 7 bases. Germline assignment: CDR1 GTSNPN and CDR2 SVGIG (reference sequence). The CDR3 is made up of 12 amino acids. V was clipped by 4 bases and J by 11 bases; unmatched bases: 10.

The chain uses TRBV6-2 or TRBV6-3 and TRBJ2-2; 8 bases are a match to TRBD1. With V trimmed by 0 bases and J by 6 bases, 9 bases remained unmatched. The CDR3 length is 17 residues. Germline V CDR1 and CDR2: MNHEY, SVGEGT. The chain's CDR3 is CASSYSPRGQGSGELFF. CDR3 sequence (DNA): TGTGCCAGCAGTTACTCCCCCAGGGGGCAAGGGTCCGGGGAGCTGTTTTTT.

This clonotype was seen once. V usage is TRBV4-1 and J usage is TRBJ1-2; D call uncertain. This CDR3 spans 17 amino acids. Germline V CDR1 and CDR2: MGHRA, YSYEKL. Trimming took 0 bases from V and 4 from J, leaving 18 bases between them. The CDR3 DNA reads TGCGCCAGCAGCCAAGATCACTCGGGCACGCCCGTCTATGGCTACACCTTC. It yields the protein CASSQDHSGTPVYGYTF.

V gene TRBV3-1 combines with J gene TRBJ2-1; TRBD1 aligns across 8 bases. Losses at the gene ends were 5 bases for V and 1 base for J; bases not matched to a gene: 4. Germline loops: CDR1 LGHDT, CDR2 YNNKEL (reference sequence). The CDR3 has 15 amino acids. The CDR3 sequence: CASSFTGGSYNEQFF. Here the CDR3 DNA reads TGTGCCAGCAGCTTTACAGGGGGGTCCTACAATGAGCAGTTCTTC.